The sequence of this TCR beta chain was determined in a study of shared clonotypes between healthy human individuals. The study's findings and limits: A few donors shared around 5.1% of their naive CD4 clonotypes.

The authors divided CD4+ cells into CD45RA+ naive and CD45RA-negative memory subsets. Authors' data handling: Owing to the provision of junction-only sequences devoid of quality scores by immunoSEQ, filtering differed. TCRdb's table, derived via immunoSEQ multiplex PCR, lists solely in-frame clones and lacks some. V and J calls and clone size come straight from that table; D and trimming were deduced from the DNA. The sample lists millions of clones; approximately 92% were seen once. Trimming removed 3 bases from V and 0 bases from J; junction bases left unmatched: 16. The CDR3 extends over 19 amino acids. CDR1 MDHEN and CDR2 SYDVKM come from the germline V gene. On this clone itself: The antigen is undetermined.

The rearrangement joins TRBV28 to TRBJ1-2, with TRBD1 matching 7 bases. Source material: naive CD4+ T cells sorted from blood. Subset of the sample: CD45RA+ positively selected. The source of this sequence is a man aged 18 to 35 in good health. CDR3 in DNA: TGTGCCAGCAGTTTCCTCTCCCGACAGGGCCAGACACCTAACTATGGCTACACCTTC. As protein: CASSFLSRQGQTPNYGYTF.